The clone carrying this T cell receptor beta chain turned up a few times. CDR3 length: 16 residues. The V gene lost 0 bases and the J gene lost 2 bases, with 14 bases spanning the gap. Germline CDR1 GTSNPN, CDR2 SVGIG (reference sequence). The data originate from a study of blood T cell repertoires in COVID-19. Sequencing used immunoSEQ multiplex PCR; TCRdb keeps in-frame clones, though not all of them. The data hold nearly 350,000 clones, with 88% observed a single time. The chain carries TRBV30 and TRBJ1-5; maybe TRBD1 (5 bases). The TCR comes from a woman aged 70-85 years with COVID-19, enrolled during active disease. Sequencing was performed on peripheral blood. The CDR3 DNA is TGTGCCTGGAGTGTTTGGGGCACTCAGGGCAATCAGCCCCAGCATTTT. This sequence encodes CAWSVWGTQGNQPQHF.